A single sample gave rise to the 13 T cell receptor beta chains below, sequenced in a study of metastatic and nonmetastatic thyroid tumors. All patients reached thyroid surgery having received no treatment beforehand. TCRdb re-called the PCR reads through MiXCR. The sample has 39,000 or so clones; roughly 50% are singletons. The material sequenced was tumor tissue. The receptors were gathered from a male donor with papillary thyroid cancer or a benign thyroid nodule (not recorded which). Some clones in this sample may be carry-over from other donors' samples.

This clone appeared a few times. The gene calls are TRBV6-1 and TRBJ2-7; D is tentatively TRBD1 or TRBD2 (5 bases each). The CDR3 runs to 13 residues. CDR1 and CDR2 (germline): MNHNS, SASEGT. Trimming shortened V by 6 bases and J by 7 bases, and 16 bases separated the two germline ends. The CDR3 here is CASRPWDAWEQYF. The DNA for the CDR3 is TGTGCCAGCAGACCCTGGGACGCGTGGGAGCAGTACTTC.

The chain couples TRBV20-1 to TRBJ1-2; the D is unclear. Between the trimmed V and J ends, which lost 2 bases and 6 bases, there was a span of 22 bases. The germline V gene encodes CDR1 DFQATT and CDR2 SNEGSKA (reference sequence). This CDR3 comprises 16 residues. DNA for the CDR3: TGCAGTGCTAGATCATCGGGAGTATCGGGATACGATGGCTACACCTTC. Encoded protein: CSARSSGVSGYDGYTF.

The chain combines TRBV6-1 with TRBJ2-1, with TRBD2 matching 9 bases. The trim removed 5 bases at V and 8 bases at J, leaving 10 bases unmatched. CDR1 is MNHNS and CDR2 is SASEGT in the germline V gene. This CDR3 comprises 15 residues. CDR3 loop: CASSPIAGVPDEQFF. The CDR3 nucleotides are TGTGCCAGCAGTCCAATAGCGGGAGTCCCCGATGAGCAGTTCTTC.

About this clone itself: At one of its ends the junction is not consistent with the germline gene, which may arise from a read error. The J gene is TRBJ2-3, the V gene TRBV20-1; D may be TRBD2 (6 bases). CDR3 length: 15 residues. CDR1 and CDR2 (germline): DFQATT, SNEGSKA (reference sequence). CDR3 sequence (DNA): TGCAGTGCTCCTATAGCGGTATGGCCCACAGATACGCAATATTTT. Amino acids: CSAPIAVWPTDTQYF.

The chain is built from TRBV12-3 or TRBV12-4 and TRBJ2-1; D is possibly TRBD1 (6 bases). The CDR3 is made up of 16 amino acids. Between the trimmed V and J ends, which lost 0 bases and 4 bases, there was a span of 13 bases. This chain's CDR3 is CASSLAPRGGYNEQFF. CDR3 in DNA: TGTGCCAGCAGTTTAGCGCCCAGGGGTGGATACAATGAGCAGTTCTTC.

The V and J genes are TRBV4-1 and TRBJ1-2; TRBD1 might be the D (6 bases). Germline loops: CDR1 MGHRA, CDR2 YSYEKL. The CDR3 has 15 amino acids. The ends were cut back, 0 bases at V and 6 bases at J, with 14 bases in the middle. The chain's CDR3 is CASSQDRRRGHGYTF. Here the CDR3 DNA reads TGCGCCAGCAGCCAAGATCGGCGCAGGGGACATGGCTACACCTTC.

V is TRBV20-1 and J is TRBJ1-2; TRBD1 matches at 8 bases. V dropped 6 bases and J dropped 5; count of bases not matched to a gene: 2. The CDR3 spans 11 residues. The germline gives CDR1 DFQATT, CDR2 SNEGSKA (reference sequence). The DNA of the CDR3 is TGCAGTGCCCAGGGGGCATATGGCTACACCTTC. This translates into CSAQGAYGYTF.

The J gene is TRBJ2-2, the V gene TRBV6-4; 8 bases fit TRBD2. The CDR3 is 16 residues long. Germline V gene sequence: CDR1 MRHNA, CDR2 SNTAGT. V shed 1 base, J shed 6 bases, and the junction held 7 bases outside the gene matches. The CDR3 region is CASSDYGGAKAGELFF. CDR3 coding DNA: TGTGCCAGCAGTGACTACGGGGGGGCCAAGGCCGGGGAGCTGTTTTTT.

This clone was detected only a few times. This rearrangement joins TRBV6-1 to TRBJ1-2, with 9 bases lining up with TRBD1. V shed 6 bases, J shed 7 bases, and the junction held 9 bases outside the gene matches. Germline V CDR1 and CDR2: MNHNS, SASEGT. This CDR3 comprises 14 residues. The chain's CDR3 is CASSPGQGVSGYTF. The CDR3 nucleotides are TGTGCCAGCAGCCCGGGACAGGGAGTATCTGGCTACACCTTC.

This clone was counted once. CDR3 DNA sequence: TGTGCCAGCAGTTTAACGAAGGCTAGCGGGATGTCAGCGGAGACCCAGTACTTC. This translates into CASSLTKASGMSAETQYF. This chain joins TRBV6-5 and TRBJ2-5, with 9 bases matching TRBD2. Trimming took 4 bases from V and 5 from J; bases not matched to a gene: 17. The CDR3 totals 18 residues. In germline, CDR1 is MNHEY, CDR2 SVGAGI.

The rearrangement links TRBV11-2 to TRBJ1-1; D gene ambiguous. This CDR3 spans 11 amino acids. The germline V gene has CDR1 SGHAT and CDR2 FQNNGV. V shed 3 bases and J shed 10 bases, with 9 bases lying between them. For the CDR3, the DNA is TGTGCCAGCAGCTTGAGTCGTACAGCTTTCTTT. Amino acid sequence: CASSLSRTAFF.

This clone was recorded a few times. The chain carries TRBV19 and TRBJ1-5; TRBD1 aligns across 7 bases. V lost 6 bases, J lost 4 bases, and 6 bases stayed unmatched. CDR1 is LNHDA, CDR2 SQIVND, per germline (reference sequence). The CDR3 sequence is 14 residues long. For the CDR3, the DNA is TGTGCCAGTAGCGGGACAGCCACAAATCAGCCCCAGCATTTT. Residues: CASSGTATNQPQHF.

The V call is TRBV20-1, the J call TRBJ2-5; D is ambiguous. This CDR3 region has 14 residues. Trimming left V 3 bases short and J 0 bases short, with 11 bases between. The germline V gene has CDR1 DFQATT and CDR2 SNEGSKA (reference sequence). The CDR3 DNA reads as TGCAGTGCTAGGCAGGACCCGTACCAAGAGACCCAGTACTTC. As protein: CSARQDPYQETQYF.